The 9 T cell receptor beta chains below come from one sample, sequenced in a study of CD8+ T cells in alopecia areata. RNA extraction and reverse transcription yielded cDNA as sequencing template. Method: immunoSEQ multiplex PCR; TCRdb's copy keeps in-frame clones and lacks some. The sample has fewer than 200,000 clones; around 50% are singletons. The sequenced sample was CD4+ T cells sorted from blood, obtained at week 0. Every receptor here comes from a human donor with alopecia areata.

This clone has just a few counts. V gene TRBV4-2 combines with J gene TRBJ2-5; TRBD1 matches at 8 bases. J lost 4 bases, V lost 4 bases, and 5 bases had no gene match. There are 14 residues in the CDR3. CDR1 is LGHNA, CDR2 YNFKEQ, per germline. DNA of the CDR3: TGTGCCAGCAGCCCGGACAGGGAGCGAGAGACCCAGTACTTC. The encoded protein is CASSPDRERETQYF.

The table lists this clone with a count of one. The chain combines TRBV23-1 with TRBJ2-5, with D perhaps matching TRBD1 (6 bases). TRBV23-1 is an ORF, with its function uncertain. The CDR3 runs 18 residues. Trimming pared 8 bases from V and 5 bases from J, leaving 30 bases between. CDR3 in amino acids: CASLQGRFPPTPRETQYF. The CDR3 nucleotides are TGCGCCAGCTTACAGGGAAGGTTTCCGCCTACCCCAAGGGAGACCCAGTACTTC.

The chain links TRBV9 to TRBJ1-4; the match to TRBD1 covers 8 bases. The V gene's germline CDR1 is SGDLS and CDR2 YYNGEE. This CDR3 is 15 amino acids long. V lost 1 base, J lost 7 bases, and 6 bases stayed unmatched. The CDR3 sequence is CASSVSGGNGEKLFF. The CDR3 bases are TGTGCCAGCAGCGTATCAGGGGGCAATGGTGAAAAACTGTTTTTT.

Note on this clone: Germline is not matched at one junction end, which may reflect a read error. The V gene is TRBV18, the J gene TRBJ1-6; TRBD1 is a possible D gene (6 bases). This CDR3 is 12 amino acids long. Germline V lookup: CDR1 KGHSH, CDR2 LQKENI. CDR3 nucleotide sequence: TGTGTCAGCTCCCTAGCGGACAGAAACCTCCACTTT. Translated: CVSSLADRNLHF. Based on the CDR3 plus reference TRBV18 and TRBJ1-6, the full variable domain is NAGVMQNPRHLVRRRGQEARLRCSPMKGHSHVYWYRQLPEEGLKFMVYLQKENIIDESGMPKERFSAEFPKEGPSILRIQQVVRGDSAAYFCVSSLADRNLHFGNGTRLTVT.

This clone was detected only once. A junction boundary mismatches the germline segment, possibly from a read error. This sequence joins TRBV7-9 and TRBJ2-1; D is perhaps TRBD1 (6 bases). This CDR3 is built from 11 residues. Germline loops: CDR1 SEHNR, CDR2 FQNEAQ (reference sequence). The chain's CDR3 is CASSTTRDKLF. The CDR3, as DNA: TGTGCCAGCAGCACTACCCGGGACAAGCTCTTC.

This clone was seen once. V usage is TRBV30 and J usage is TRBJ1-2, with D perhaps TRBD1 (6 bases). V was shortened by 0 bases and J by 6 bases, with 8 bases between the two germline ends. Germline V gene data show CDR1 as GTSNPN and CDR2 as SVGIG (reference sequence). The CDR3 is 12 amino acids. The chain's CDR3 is CAWSVGGDGYTF. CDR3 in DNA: TGTGCCTGGAGTGTAGGGGGTGATGGCTACACCTTC.

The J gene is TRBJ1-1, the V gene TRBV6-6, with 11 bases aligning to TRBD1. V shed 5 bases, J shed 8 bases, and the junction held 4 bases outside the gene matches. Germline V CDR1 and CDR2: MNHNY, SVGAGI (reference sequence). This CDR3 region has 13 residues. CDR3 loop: CASSTRDRGEAFF. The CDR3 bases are TGTGCCAGCAGTACCCGGGACAGGGGGGAAGCTTTCTTT.

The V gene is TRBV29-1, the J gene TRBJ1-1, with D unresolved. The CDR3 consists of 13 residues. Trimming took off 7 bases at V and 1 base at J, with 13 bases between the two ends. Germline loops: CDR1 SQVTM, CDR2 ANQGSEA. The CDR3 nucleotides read TGCAGCGCCCTGAGGACTGCGAACACTGAAGCTTTCTTT. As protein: CSALRTANTEAFF. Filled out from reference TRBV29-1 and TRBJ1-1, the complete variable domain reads SAVISQKPSRDICQRGTSLTIQCQVDSQVTMMFWYRQQPGQSLTLIATANQGSEATYESGFVIDKFPISRPNLTFSTLTVSNMSPEDSSIYLCSALRTANTEAFFGQGTRLTVV.

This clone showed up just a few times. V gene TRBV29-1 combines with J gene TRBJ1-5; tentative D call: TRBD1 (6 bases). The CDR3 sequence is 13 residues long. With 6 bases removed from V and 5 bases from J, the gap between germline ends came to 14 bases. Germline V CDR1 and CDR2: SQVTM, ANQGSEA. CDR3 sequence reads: CSVGGSGDQPQHF. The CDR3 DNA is TGCAGCGTCGGCGGGTCAGGGGATCAGCCCCAGCATTTT.